Following are 15 T cell receptor beta chains from one sample sequenced in a study of radiation and T cells in renal cell carcinoma. Sample time point: blood 4 weeks post-SBRT, at nephrectomy. Treatment reported: 15 Gy SBRT to primary tumor, nephrectomy 4 weeks later. Assay used: immunoSEQ multiplex PCR; TCRdb lists only in-frame clones, some missing. The sample contains under 200,000 clones, around 89% of which appear only once. The sequencing here drew on blood, taken from a patient whose treatment included radiotherapy and nephrectomy. These receptors came from a woman aged 50 to 60 with renal cell carcinoma.

The chain is built from TRBV11-2 and TRBJ1-1, with 7 bases lining up with TRBD1. The V segment lost 1 base and the J segment 4 bases; nucleotides outside the gene matches: 0. Germline V gene sequence: CDR1 SGHAT, CDR2 FQNNGV. CDR3 length: 13 amino acids. This chain's CDR3 is CASSLAGGTEAFF. The CDR3 DNA reads as TGTGCCAGCAGCTTAGCAGGGGGCACTGAAGCTTTCTTT.

The chain recombines TRBV19 with TRBJ1-6; 8 bases are shared with TRBD1. V was clipped by 7 bases and J by 7 bases; unmatched bases: 15. Germline loops: CDR1 LNHDA, CDR2 SQIVND (reference sequence). This CDR3 spans 17 amino acids. The CDR3: CASIGRQGTVGNSPLHF. The CDR3 DNA reads TGTGCCAGTATCGGCCGACAGGGGACCGTAGGGAATTCACCCCTCCACTTT.

The rearrangement joins TRBV6-1 to TRBJ1-6, with unresolved D. The CDR3 sequence is 14 residues long. V gave up 5 bases and J gave up 13 bases, with 18 bases separating them. In germline, CDR1 is MNHNS, CDR2 SASEGT. This CDR3 is CASSPDRDPLPLHF. In nucleotides, the CDR3 is TGTGCCAGCAGTCCAGATAGGGATCCTCTCCCCCTCCACTTT.

The chain has TRBV19 and TRBJ1-5; tentative D call: TRBD1 (5 bases). V lost 7 bases to trimming and J lost 9 bases, with 22 bases between them. Germline CDR1 LNHDA, CDR2 SQIVND (reference sequence). The CDR3 has 15 residues. The CDR3 DNA reads as TGTGCCAGTAACCCCCCGCGGCGGGGCCCTTGGCCCCAGCATTTT. This sequence encodes CASNPPRRGPWPQHF.

This rearrangement joins TRBV29-1 to TRBJ1-2; D is possibly TRBD1 (6 bases). The germline CDR1 and CDR2 sequences are SQVTM and ANQGSEA. V was trimmed by 4 bases and J by 5 bases, leaving 14 bases between them. The CDR3 covers 13 residues. CDR3 loop: CSVGEWQGYGYTF. CDR3 nucleotide sequence: TGCAGCGTTGGCGAATGGCAGGGGTATGGCTACACCTTC.

This clone occurred a few times. The J gene is TRBJ1-2, the V gene TRBV6-6; weak D call: TRBD1 (5 bases). Germline CDR1 MNHNY, CDR2 SVGAGI (reference sequence). This CDR3 comprises 12 residues. With 4 bases removed from V and 4 bases from J, the gap between germline ends came to 7 bases. CDR3 nucleotides: TGTGCCAGCAGTTTGGGGCCCTATGGCTACACCTTC. Protein: CASSLGPYGYTF.

The chain recombines TRBV18 with TRBJ2-7; the D gene is possibly TRBD1 (5 bases). Germline V gene sequence: CDR1 KGHSH, CDR2 LQKENI. Trimming left V 3 bases short and J 3 bases short, with 9 bases between. This CDR3 contains 13 residues. The CDR3 sequence: CASSPTDNYEQYF. The CDR3 coding sequence is TGTGCCAGCTCACCGACAGACAACTACGAGCAGTACTTC.

The rearrangement links TRBV10-3 to TRBJ1-1; TRBD1 agrees at 8 bases. The CDR3 is 15 amino acids. V was pared by 4 bases and J by 1 base, with 5 bases of the junction left unmatched. CDR1 and CDR2 from the germline V gene are ENHRY and SYGVKD. CDR3 sequence (DNA): TGTGCCATCAGTGGAGGACAGGGCCCGAACACTGAAGCTTTCTTT. Protein: CAISGGQGPNTEAFF.

This chain links TRBV4-1 with TRBJ2-5; D uncertain. V gave up 1 base and J gave up 7 bases, with 10 bases separating them. The V gene's germline CDR1 is MGHRA and CDR2 YSYEKL. CDR3 length equals 13 residues. The CDR3 coding sequence is TGCGCCAGCAGCCAAGTTCTAGGCGGGACCCAGTACTTC. As protein: CASSQVLGGTQYF.

This clone was picked up a small number of times. The chain recombines TRBV7-6 with TRBJ1-1; possibly TRBD1 for D (5 bases). The CDR3 is 13 residues long. Looked up from germline, CDR1 is SGHVS and CDR2 is FNYEAQ. V was clipped by 5 bases and J by 2 bases, with 9 bases between them. CDR3 bases: TGTGCCAGCAGCCGCGGGACTAACACTGAAGCTTTCTTT. Translated, it gives CASSRGTNTEAFF.

V gene TRBV4-3 combines with J gene TRBJ2-7, with a possible D match to TRBD1 (5 bases). V shed 1 base and J shed 3 bases, with 7 bases lying between them. Germline assignment: CDR1 LGHNA and CDR2 YSLEER. The CDR3 length is 13 residues. In DNA, the CDR3 is TGCGCCAGCAGCCAAGTAAGGGGCTACGAGCAGTACTTC. Translating it yields CASSQVRGYEQYF.

This clone was seen a few times. The J gene is TRBJ1-5, the V gene TRBV7-8; D ambiguous. V lost 0 bases and J lost 5, with 2 bases in between. The germline V gene has CDR1 SGHVS and CDR2 FQNEAQ. The CDR3 spans 12 residues. In DNA, the CDR3 is TGTGCCAGCAGCTTAGCCGATCAGCCCCAGCATTTT. Its translation is CASSLADQPQHF.

The chain carries TRBV2 and TRBJ2-2; 7 bases are a match to TRBD1. Trimming at V came to 8 bases and at J to 2 bases, leaving 8 bases not matched to a gene. The germline V gene has CDR1 SNHLY and CDR2 FYNNEI. The CDR3 has 15 amino acids. CDR3 residues: CASCRDRHNTGELFF. CDR3 nucleotides: TGTGCCAGCTGTAGGGACAGACATAACACCGGGGAGCTGTTTTTT. Supplemented by reference TRBV2 and TRBJ2-2, the full variable domain reads EPEVTQTPSHQVTQMGQEVILRCVPISNHLYFYWYRQILGQKVEFLVSFYNNEISEKSEIFDDQFSVERPDGSNFTLKIRSTKLEDSAMYFCASCRDRHNTGELFFGEGSRLTVL.

The chain recombines TRBV5-1 with TRBJ1-1; D call uncertain. V lost 0 bases and J 5 bases, leaving 8 bases between the germline ends. Germline assignment: CDR1 SGHRS and CDR2 YFSETQ. This CDR3 is 13 amino acids long. The CDR3 loop is CASSLADYTEAFF. The CDR3 DNA reads as TGCGCCAGCAGCTTGGCCGACTATACTGAAGCTTTCTTT.

The chain joins TRBV19 to TRBJ2-5; 10 positions match TRBD2. V dropped 6 bases and J dropped 3; count of bases not matched to a gene: 4. Germline loops: CDR1 LNHDA, CDR2 SQIVND (reference sequence). The CDR3 spans 14 residues. The CDR3 DNA reads as TGTGCCAGTAGGACTAGCGGGTTGGAAGAGACCCAGTACTTC. It is translated as CASRTSGLEETQYF.